What follows are 3 T cell receptor beta chains derived from one specimen sequenced in a study of Tregs in tolerant kidney transplant recipients. Data came from immunoSEQ multiplex PCR; TCRdb stores just in-frame clones and leaves some out. This sample carries fewer than 80,000 clones, 98% of them seen once, and the ten largest clones take approximately 0.56%. Sequences were derived from CD4+ T cells from blood, sampled before the transplant. The origin of the receptors is a human donor who received a combined kidney and bone marrow transplant.

J is TRBJ1-2 and V is TRBV10-3; TRBD1 matches at 7 bases. CDR3 length: 14 residues. J was trimmed by 3 bases and V by 6 bases; bases with no gene match: 7. Per the germline V gene, CDR1 is ENHRY and CDR2 is SYGVKD. The CDR3 spells CAISATQGDYGYTF. In DNA form, the CDR3 reads TGTGCCATCAGCGCAACTCAGGGGGACTATGGCTACACCTTC.

This chain links TRBV2 with TRBJ1-4, with D perhaps TRBD1 (5 bases). Germline values: CDR1 SNHLY, CDR2 FYNNEI. The CDR3 consists of 15 residues. V lost 7 bases and J lost 14, with 26 bases in between. In DNA form, the CDR3 reads TGTGCCAGCAACGACCCCGGGACGCCGGGAGGAACGCTGTTTTTT. Protein: CASNDPGTPGGTLFF. Using reference TRBV2 and TRBJ1-4 for the parts outside the CDR3, the full variable domain is EPEVTQTPSHQVTQMGQEVILRCVPISNHLYFYWYRQILGQKVEFLVSFYNNEISEKSEIFDDQFSVERPDGSNFTLKIRSTKLEDSAMYFCASNDPGTPGGTLFFGSGTQLSVL.

This chain joins TRBV7-2 and TRBJ1-2; the match to TRBD1 covers 7 bases. The germline CDR1 and CDR2 sequences are SGHTA and FQGNSA. V was clipped by 3 bases and J by 1 base; unmatched bases: 5. The CDR3 totals 15 residues. The CDR3 loop is CASSLNRGNNYGYTF. For the CDR3, the DNA is TGTGCCAGCAGCTTGAACAGGGGTAATAACTATGGCTACACCTTC.